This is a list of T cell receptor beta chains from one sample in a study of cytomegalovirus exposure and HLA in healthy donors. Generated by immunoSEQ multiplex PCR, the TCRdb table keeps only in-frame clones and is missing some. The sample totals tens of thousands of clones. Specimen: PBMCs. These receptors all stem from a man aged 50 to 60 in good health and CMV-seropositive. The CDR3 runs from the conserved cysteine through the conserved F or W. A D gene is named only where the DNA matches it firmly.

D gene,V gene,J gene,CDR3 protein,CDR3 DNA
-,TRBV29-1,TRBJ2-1,CSAVPSNEQFF,TGCAGCGCTGTGCCTAGCAATGAGCAGTTCTTC
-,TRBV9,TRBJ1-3,CASSVEPLSGNTIYF,TGTGCCAGCAGCGTAGAGCCCCTATCCGGAAACACCATATATTTT
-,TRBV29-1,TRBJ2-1,CSVDRTVADNEQFF,TGCAGCGTTGACCGGACAGTAGCCGACAATGAGCAGTTCTTC
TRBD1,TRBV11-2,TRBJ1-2,CASSLEVRGPYYGYTF,TGTGCCAGCAGCTTAGAAGTCAGGGGGCCGTACTATGGCTACACCTTC
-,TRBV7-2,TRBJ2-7,CASSSYLAREQYF,TGTGCCAGCAGTTCCTACCTCGCGCGCGAGCAGTACTTC
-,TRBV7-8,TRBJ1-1,CASVFGGISFF,TGTGCCAGCGTCTTTGGGGGGATTTCTTTCTTT
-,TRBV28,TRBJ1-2,CASSLRGYGYTF,TGTGCCAGCAGTTTACGCGGCTATGGCTACACCTTC
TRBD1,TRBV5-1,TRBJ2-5,CASSFGAGGTQYF,TGCGCCAGCAGCTTCGGGGCAGGGGGGACCCAGTACTTC
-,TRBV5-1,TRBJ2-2,CASSRTDGNTGELFF,TGCGCCAGCAGCAGGACTGACGGGAACACCGGGGAGCTGTTTTTT
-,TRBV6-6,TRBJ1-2,CASSALDRNHGYTF,TGTGCCAGCAGTGCCCTAGACAGGAACCATGGCTACACCTTC
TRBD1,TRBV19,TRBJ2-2,CASSNPTGGATGELFF,TGTGCCAGTAGTAACCCGACAGGGGGCGCGACCGGGGAGCTGTTTTTT
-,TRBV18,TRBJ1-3,CASSPGLSSGNTIYF,TGTGCCAGCTCACCGGGACTGTCGTCCGGAAACACCATATATTTT
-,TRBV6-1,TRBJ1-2,CASSKERTAYGYTF,TGTGCCAGCAGTAAAGAGCGGACTGCCTATGGCTACACCTTC
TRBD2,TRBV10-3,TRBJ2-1,CAISEGSGSPYNEQFF,TGTGCCATCAGTGAGGGTAGCGGGAGTCCCTACAATGAGCAGTTCTTC
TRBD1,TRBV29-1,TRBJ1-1,CSVGTGMGTEAFF,TGCAGCGTGGGGACAGGGATGGGAACTGAAGCTTTCTTT
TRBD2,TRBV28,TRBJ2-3,CASAGGAGDTDTQYF,TGTGCCAGCGCCGGTGGAGCGGGAGACACAGATACGCAGTATTTT
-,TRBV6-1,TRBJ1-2,CASREGHGMSGYTF,TGTGCCAGCAGGGAAGGACACGGGATGAGTGGCTACACCTTC
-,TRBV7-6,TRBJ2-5,CASSLEGQPSYF,TGTGCCAGCAGCTTAGAAGGACAGCCGTCGTACTTC
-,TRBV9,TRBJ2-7,CASSVGAGPGPYEQYF,TGTGCCAGCAGCGTAGGTGCAGGGCCCGGGCCTTATGAGCAGTACTTC
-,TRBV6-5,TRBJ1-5,CATGEVQPQHF,TGTGCCACCGGTGAGGTTCAGCCCCAGCATTTT
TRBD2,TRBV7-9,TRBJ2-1,CASSLARSLAGENEQFF,TGTGCCAGCAGCTTAGCGCGTTCCCTAGCGGGGGAAAATGAGCAGTTCTTC
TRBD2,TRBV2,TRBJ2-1,CASRVSGRALNEQFF,TGTGCCAGCAGGGTTAGCGGGAGGGCCCTCAATGAGCAGTTCTTC
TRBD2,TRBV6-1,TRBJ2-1,CASRRPGLVYNEQFF,TGTGCCAGCAGACGGCCGGGACTAGTGTACAATGAGCAGTTCTTC
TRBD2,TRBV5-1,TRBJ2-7,CASSPGAGGVYEQYF,TGCGCCAGCAGCCCGGGGGCGGGAGGGGTCTACGAGCAGTACTTC
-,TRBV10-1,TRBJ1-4,CASSTRGPGEKLFF,TGCGCCAGTTCTACCCGAGGGCCGGGAGAAAAACTGTTTTTT
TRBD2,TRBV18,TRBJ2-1,CASSGLASNEQFF,TGTGCCAGCTCCGGACTAGCATCCAATGAGCAGTTCTTC
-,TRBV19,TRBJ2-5,CASSRQGGVETQYF,TGTGCCAGTAGTAGACAGGGAGGAGTAGAGACCCAGTACTTC
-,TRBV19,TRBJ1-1,CASSTAMNTEAFF,TGTGCCAGTAGTACAGCGATGAACACTGAAGCTTTCTTT
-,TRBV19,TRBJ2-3,CASSIRDTQYF,TGTGCCAGTAGTATTCGAGATACGCAGTATTTT
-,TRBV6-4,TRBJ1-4,CASKNRRRDEKLFF,TGTGCCAGCAAGAACCGTAGGAGGGATGAAAAACTGTTTTTT
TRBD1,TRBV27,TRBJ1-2,CASRPSTGDAGYTF,TGTGCCAGCAGACCGTCCACAGGGGATGCTGGCTACACCTTC
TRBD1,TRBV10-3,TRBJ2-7,CAIKTGERYEQYF,TGTGCCATCAAGACAGGGGAACGCTACGAGCAGTACTTC
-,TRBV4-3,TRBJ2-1,CASSQDTGTYNEQFF,TGCGCCAGCAGCCAAGATACAGGCACCTACAATGAGCAGTTCTTC
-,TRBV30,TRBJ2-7,CAWSSEGRTQYF,TGTGCCTGGAGTAGTGAGGGCAGGACTCAGTACTTC
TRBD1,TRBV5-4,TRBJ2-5,CASSLAPGQKETQYF,TGTGCCAGCAGCTTGGCACCGGGACAGAAAGAGACCCAGTACTTC
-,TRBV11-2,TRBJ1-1,CASSLVRWTEAFF,TGTGCCAGCAGCTTAGTGAGGTGGACTGAAGCTTTCTTT
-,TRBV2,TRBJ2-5,CASSGQIQETQYF,TGTGCCAGCAGTGGACAGATTCAAGAGACCCAGTACTTC
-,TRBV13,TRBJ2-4,CASSQIVAAKNIQYF,TGTGCCAGCAGCCAGATCGTTGCAGCCAAAAACATTCAGTACTTC
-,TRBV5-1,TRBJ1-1,CASSLIGGNEAFF,TGCGCCAGCAGCCTCATCGGGGGTAATGAAGCTTTCTTT
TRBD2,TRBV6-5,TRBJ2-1,CASRPGTSGSQEQFF,TGTGCCAGCAGGCCCGGGACTAGCGGGAGTCAGGAGCAGTTCTTC
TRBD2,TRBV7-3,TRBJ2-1,CASSAGTSGSNEQFF,TGTGCCAGCAGCGCCGGGACTAGCGGGAGCAATGAGCAGTTCTTC
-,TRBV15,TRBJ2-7,CATSRGGSVSEQYF,TGTGCCACCAGCAGAGGCGGTAGCGTGAGCGAGCAGTACTTC
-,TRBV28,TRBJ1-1,CASSGAYTEAFF,TGTGCCAGCAGTGGGGCCTACACTGAAGCTTTCTTT
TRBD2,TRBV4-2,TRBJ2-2,CASSPIGRTSGNANTGELFF,TGTGCCAGCAGCCCGATAGGAAGGACTAGCGGAAACGCGAACACCGGGGAGCTGTTTTTT
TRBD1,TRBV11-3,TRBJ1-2,CASSSQGALGYGYTF,TGTGCCAGCAGCTCGCAGGGGGCCCTGGGCTATGGCTACACCTTC
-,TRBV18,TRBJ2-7,CASSPPVLGAYEQYF,TGTGCCAGCTCACCACCGGTTTTAGGGGCGTACGAGCAGTACTTC
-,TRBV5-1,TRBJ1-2,CASSLGGDYGYTF,TGCGCCAGCAGCCTCGGAGGTGACTATGGCTACACCTTC
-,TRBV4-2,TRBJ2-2,CASSLAWNTGELFF,TGTGCCAGCAGCTTAGCCTGGAACACCGGGGAGCTGTTTTTT
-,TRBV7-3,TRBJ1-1,CASSSQVNTEAFF,TGTGCCAGCAGCTCACAGGTGAACACTGAAGCTTTCTTT
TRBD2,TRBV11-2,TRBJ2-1,CASSLGLAGVEQFF,TGTGCCAGCAGCCTGGGACTAGCGGGAGTTGAGCAGTTCTTC
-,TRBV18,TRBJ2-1,CASSTGVWEQFF,TGTGCCAGCTCAACCGGGGTCTGGGAGCAGTTCTTC
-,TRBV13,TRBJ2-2,CASSLVFVSGELFF,TGTGCCAGCAGCTTAGTATTTGTCTCCGGGGAGCTGTTTTTT
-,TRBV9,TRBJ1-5,CASSKGRAGQPQHF,TGTGCCAGCAGCAAGGGTAGGGCGGGGCAGCCCCAGCATTTT
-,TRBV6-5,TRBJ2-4,CASSSHDTGKNIQYF,TGTGCCAGCAGTTCACATGATACGGGCAAAAACATTCAGTACTTC
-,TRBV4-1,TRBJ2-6,CASSQDTGSGANVLTF,TGCGCCAGCAGCCAGGATACAGGATCTGGGGCCAACGTCCTGACTTTC
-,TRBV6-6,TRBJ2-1,CASSANSNEQFF,TGTGCCAGCAGCGCTAACAGCAATGAGCAGTTCTTC
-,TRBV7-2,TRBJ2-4,CASSPSPGENIQYF,TGTGCCAGCAGCCCGAGCCCCGGGGAGAACATTCAGTACTTC
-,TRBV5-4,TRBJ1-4,CASSLKQGFEKLFF,TGTGCCAGCAGCTTGAAGCAGGGCTTTGAAAAACTGTTTTTT
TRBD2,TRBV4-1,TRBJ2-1,CASSPRLAGDPFNRSYNEQFF,TGCGCCAGCAGCCCAAGACTAGCGGGAGACCCCTTTAACAGATCCTACAATGAGCAGTTCTTC